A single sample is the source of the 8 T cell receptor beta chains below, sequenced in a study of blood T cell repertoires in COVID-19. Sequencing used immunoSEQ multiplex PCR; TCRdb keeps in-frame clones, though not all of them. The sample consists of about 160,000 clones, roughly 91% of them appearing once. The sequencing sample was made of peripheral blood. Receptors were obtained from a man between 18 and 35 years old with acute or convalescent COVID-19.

The CDR3, as DNA: TGCGCCAGCAGCTTCCCACTAGCGGGGGGAGCCAAAAACATTCAGTACTTC. Its protein product is CASSFPLAGGAKNIQYF. This chain links TRBV4-1 with TRBJ2-4, with 12 bases that match TRBD2. J lost 0 bases, V lost 5 bases, and 5 bases had no gene match. This CDR3 is built from 17 residues. Germline V gene sequence: CDR1 MGHRA, CDR2 YSYEKL.

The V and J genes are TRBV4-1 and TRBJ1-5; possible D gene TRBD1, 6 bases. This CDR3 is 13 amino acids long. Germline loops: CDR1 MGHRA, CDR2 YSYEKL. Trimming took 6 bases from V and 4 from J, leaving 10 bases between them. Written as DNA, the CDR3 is TGCGCCAGCAGTCGGACAGAAAATCAGCCCCAGCATTTT. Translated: CASSRTENQPQHF.

CDR3 nucleotides: TGCGCCAGCAGCCTACTAGCGGGGATAAGCACAGATACGCAGTATTTT. Protein product: CASSLLAGISTDTQYF. This chain links TRBV5-1 with TRBJ2-3, with 10 bases aligning to TRBD2. This CDR3 comprises 16 residues. Germline V gene data show CDR1 as SGHRS and CDR2 as YFSETQ. Losses at the gene ends were 4 bases for V and 0 bases for J; bases not matched to a gene: 5.

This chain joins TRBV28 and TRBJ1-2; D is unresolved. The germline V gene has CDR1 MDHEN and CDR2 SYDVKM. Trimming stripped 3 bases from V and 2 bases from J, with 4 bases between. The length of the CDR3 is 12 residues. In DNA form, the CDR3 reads TGTGCCAGCAGTTTTCTGAACTATGGCTACACCTTC. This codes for CASSFLNYGYTF.

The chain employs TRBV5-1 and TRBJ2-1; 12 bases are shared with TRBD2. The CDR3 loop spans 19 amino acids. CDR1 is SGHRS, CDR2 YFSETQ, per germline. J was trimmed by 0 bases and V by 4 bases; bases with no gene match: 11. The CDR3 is CASSLLPMTSGSSYNEQFF. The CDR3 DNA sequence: TGCGCCAGCAGCCTATTACCCATGACTAGCGGGAGCTCCTACAATGAGCAGTTCTTC. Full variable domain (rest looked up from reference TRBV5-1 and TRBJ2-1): KAGVTQTPRYLIKTRGQQVTLSCSPISGHRSVSWYQQTPGQGLQFLFEYFSETQRNKGNFPGRFSGRQFSNSRSEMNVSTLELGDSALYLCASSLLPMTSGSSYNEQFFGPGTRLTVL.

CDR3 DNA: TGTGCCAGCAGCTTGGCCCCTTCTGGCGGTAAGACCCTCCACTTT. This codes for CASSLAPSGGKTLHF. The V gene is TRBV5-6, the J gene TRBJ1-6, with no clear D. CDR1 and CDR2 from the germline V gene are SGHDT and YYEEEE. The V end lost 0 bases, the J end lost 14 bases, and 18 bases lay between the germline ends. The CDR3 is made up of 15 amino acids.

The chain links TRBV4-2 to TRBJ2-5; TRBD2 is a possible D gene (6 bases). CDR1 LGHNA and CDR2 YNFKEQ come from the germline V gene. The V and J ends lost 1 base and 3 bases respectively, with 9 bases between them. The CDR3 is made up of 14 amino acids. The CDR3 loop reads CASSQAWGEETQYF. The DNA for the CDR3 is TGTGCCAGCAGCCAAGCCTGGGGGGAAGAGACCCAGTACTTC.

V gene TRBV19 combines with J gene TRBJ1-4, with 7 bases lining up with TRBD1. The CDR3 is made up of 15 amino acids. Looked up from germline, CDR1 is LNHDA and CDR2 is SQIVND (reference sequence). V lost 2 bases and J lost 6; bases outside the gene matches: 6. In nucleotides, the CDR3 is TGTGCCAGTAGTATAAGGGGGCACCTCGATGAAAAACTGTTTTTT. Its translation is CASSIRGHLDEKLFF.